This T cell receptor (beta chain) was obtained from a study of blood T cell repertoires in COVID-19. This CDR3 spans 16 amino acids. V lost 1 base, J lost 6 bases, and 5 bases stayed unmatched. From germline, CDR1 is MNHNS and CDR2 SASEGT. Generated by immunoSEQ multiplex PCR, the TCRdb table keeps only in-frame clones and is missing some. Seen here are about 50,000 clones, approximately 90% observed once, and the top ten hold 6.2%. Sequences were obtained from peripheral blood. The sequence was collected from a middle-aged man with acute or convalescent COVID-19. This rearrangement joins TRBV6-1 to TRBJ2-3; the match to TRBD2 covers 12 bases. CDR3 sequence (DNA): TGTGCCAGCAGTGAAGGGACTAGCGGGACGCGGGATACGCAGTATTTT. This encodes CASSEGTSGTRDTQYF.